One and the same sample provided the 31 T cell receptor beta chains below, sequenced in a study of cytomegalovirus exposure and HLA in healthy donors. Measured with immunoSEQ multiplex PCR; TCRdb has only the in-frame clones, and not every one. The sample holds some 60,000 clones, 94% seen once. Sample: PBMCs. The receptors stem from a man aged 18 to 29 in good health and CMV-seropositive.

In this sample, this clone turned up once. The J gene is TRBJ2-5, the V gene TRBV29-1, with D maybe TRBD2 (7 bases). The CDR3 has 16 residues. Germline V lookup: CDR1 SQVTM, CDR2 ANQGSEA. V shed 7 bases and J shed 0 bases, with 21 bases lying between them. CDR3 loop: CSDEGGGVGYQETQYF. For the CDR3, the DNA is TGCAGCGACGAAGGAGGGGGGGTAGGGTACCAAGAGACCCAGTACTTC.

The chain links TRBV28 to TRBJ1-1; unclear D gene. The CDR3 loop spans 14 amino acids. The V end was cut by 3 bases, the J end by 6 bases, with 14 bases between. Germline assignment: CDR1 MDHEN and CDR2 SYDVKM. This CDR3 reads CASSFRTTGAEAFF. In DNA, the CDR3 is TGTGCCAGCAGTTTCCGAACCACGGGAGCTGAAGCTTTCTTT.

V gene TRBV28 combines with J gene TRBJ2-7, with D possibly being TRBD1 (5 bases). Per the germline V gene, CDR1 is MDHEN and CDR2 is SYDVKM. The CDR3 length is 15 residues. The ends were cut back, 1 base at V and 3 bases at J, with 13 bases in the middle. The CDR3 DNA is TGTGCCAGCAGTTTATCCCTCGGACATTACTACGAGCAGTACTTC. It translates to CASSLSLGHYYEQYF.

The genes are TRBV28 and TRBJ1-5, with TRBD1 identical over 8 bases. The J segment lost 1 base and the V segment lost 9 bases, leaving 17 bases of the junction unmatched. The V gene's germline CDR1 is MDHEN and CDR2 SYDVKM. This CDR3 region has 18 residues. As DNA, the CDR3 is TGTGCCAGTGAGAGCTTAACAGGGGGGCGGCGCAGCAATCAGCCCCAGCATTTT. Amino acid sequence: CASESLTGGRRSNQPQHF.

V gene TRBV9 combines with J gene TRBJ1-4, with a possible D match to TRBD1 (6 bases). Between the trimmed V and J ends, which lost 4 bases and 7 bases, there was a span of 17 bases. Germline CDR1 is SGDLS and CDR2 is YYNGEE. The CDR3 covers 15 residues. The chain's CDR3 is CASSLRGGKGEKLFF. DNA for the CDR3: TGTGCCAGCAGCCTTAGGGGGGGAAAGGGTGAAAAACTGTTTTTT.

The table lists this clone with a few counts. The chain joins TRBV6-5 to TRBJ2-7; 12 bases are shared with TRBD2. The CDR3 runs to 15 residues. Germline-derived CDR1 and CDR2 are MNHEY and SVGAGI. V shed 5 bases, J shed 1 base, and the junction held 3 bases outside the gene matches. CDR3 sequence: CASSLLAGGSYEQYF. The CDR3 nucleotides are TGTGCCAGCAGTCTTCTAGCGGGAGGGTCCTACGAGCAGTACTTC.

This chain links TRBV13 with TRBJ2-7; 9 nucleotides align to TRBD1. The CDR3 totals 16 residues. The V gene end was trimmed by 5 bases and the J gene end by 3 bases; junction bases not matched to a gene: 11. Germline loops: CDR1 PRHDT, CDR2 FYEKMQ (reference sequence). In DNA form, the CDR3 reads TGTGCCAGCAGCCCTAAATCCGGGACAGGGTTCTACGAGCAGTACTTC. This codes for CASSPKSGTGFYEQYF.

The V call is TRBV5-1, the J call TRBJ2-2; no clear D gene. The CDR3 runs 16 residues. V was trimmed by 0 bases and J by 2 bases, leaving 11 bases between them. Germline V gene lookup returns CDR1 SGHRS and CDR2 YFSETQ. CDR3 in amino acids: CASSLVVTANTGELFF. Written as DNA, the CDR3 is TGCGCCAGCAGCTTGGTTGTTACAGCCAACACCGGGGAGCTGTTTTTT.

The rearrangement uses TRBV29-1 and TRBJ2-1; 8 nucleotides align to TRBD2. Germline V lookup: CDR1 SQVTM, CDR2 ANQGSEA. J lost 2 bases, V lost 3 bases, and 12 bases had no gene match. CDR3 length: 17 residues. CDR3 DNA sequence: TGCAGCGTTGAGATAATCTTCGGGAGGGATACCTACAATGAGCAGTTCTTC. Protein product: CSVEIIFGRDTYNEQFF.

V gene TRBV19 combines with J gene TRBJ2-7; 8 bases are a match to TRBD2. V was clipped by 1 base and J by 3 bases; unmatched bases: 8. The CDR3 loop spans 16 amino acids. Germline-derived CDR1 and CDR2 are LNHDA and SQIVND (reference sequence). DNA for the CDR3: TGTGCCAGTAGTATAGTCGGACTAGCCGCAAGCTACGAGCAGTACTTC. Translation: CASSIVGLAASYEQYF.

This rearrangement joins TRBV29-1 to TRBJ2-7; maybe TRBD2 (5 bases). This CDR3 contains 11 residues. Germline lookup yields CDR1 SQVTM and CDR2 ANQGSEA. V lost 5 bases, J lost 6 bases, and 11 bases lay in between. The CDR3 DNA is TGCAGCGTTCGTCTAGCCGGCGAGCAGTACTTC. Residues: CSVRLAGEQYF.

This clone has just one count. J is TRBJ2-5 and V is TRBV19; 13 bases map to TRBD2. V lost 3 bases to trimming and J lost 5 bases; unmatched junction nucleotides: 0. Germline V gene lookup returns CDR1 LNHDA and CDR2 SQIVND (reference sequence). There are 14 residues in the CDR3. CDR3 loop: CASSMTSGGETQYF. CDR3 DNA: TGTGCCAGTAGTATGACTAGCGGGGGGGAGACCCAGTACTTC.

The V and J genes are TRBV5-5 and TRBJ2-7, with D possibly matching TRBD2 (6 bases). CDR1 SGHKS and CDR2 YYEKEE come from the germline V gene (reference sequence). The CDR3 has 15 amino acids. Trimming pared 4 bases from V and 5 bases from J, leaving 19 bases between. The CDR3 sequence: CASSQTGLLSHEQYF. The DNA of the CDR3 is TGTGCCAGCAGCCAGACGGGACTCCTCTCACACGAGCAGTACTTC.

A single count supports this clone. The rearrangement uses TRBV7-9 and TRBJ2-1; 9 nucleotides line up with TRBD2. The CDR3 contains 13 residues. Per germline, CDR1 SEHNR and CDR2 FQNEAQ (reference sequence). Trimming removed 7 bases from V and 9 bases from J; junction bases left unmatched: 7. The CDR3 reads CASTSAGGGEQFF. As DNA, the CDR3 is TGTGCCAGCACCTCGGCGGGAGGGGGTGAGCAGTTCTTC. The full variable domain, rest sourced from reference TRBV7-9 and TRBJ2-1, is DTGVSQNPRHKITKRGQNVTFRCDPISEHNRLYWYRQTLGQGPEFLTYFQNEAQLEKSRLLSDRFSAERPKGSFSTLEIQRTEQGDSAMYLCASTSAGGGEQFFGPGTRLTVL.

The chain joins TRBV7-9 to TRBJ2-3; possible D gene TRBD1, 5 bases. The CDR3 covers 15 residues. Germline V gene sequence: CDR1 SEHNR, CDR2 FQNEAQ (reference sequence). V shed 4 bases and J shed 5 bases, with 16 bases lying between them. The CDR3 DNA reads as TGTGCCAGCAGCTCATATACCCTGACAGAAGATACGCAGTATTTT. It translates to CASSSYTLTEDTQYF.

This clone occurred once. The chain has TRBV10-3 and TRBJ2-2; TRBD1 agrees at 9 bases. The CDR3 length is 14 residues. V gave up 7 bases and J gave up 3 bases; unmatched junction bases: 3. CDR1 is ENHRY, CDR2 SYGVKD, per germline. CDR3 residues: CAITDRGYTGELFF. The CDR3, as DNA: TGTGCCATCACGGACAGGGGTTACACCGGGGAGCTGTTTTTT.

This rearrangement joins TRBV27 to TRBJ2-7; 7 positions agree with TRBD1. The CDR3 has 15 residues. Germline CDR1 MNHEY, CDR2 SMNVEV (reference sequence). Losses at the gene ends were 5 bases for V and 3 bases for J; bases not matched to a gene: 10. In DNA form, the CDR3 reads TGTGCCAGCAGTCGACAGGGCCTCACATACTACGAGCAGTACTTC. Encoded protein: CASSRQGLTYYEQYF.

The chain employs TRBV6-1 and TRBJ1-6; 9 bases map to TRBD1. V shed 0 bases and J 6 bases; nucleotides not matched to a gene: 3. Germline-derived CDR1 and CDR2 are MNHNS and SASEGT. CDR3 size: 16 residues. DNA of the CDR3: TGTGCCAGCAGTGAAGCTGCGGGACAGGGTAATTCACCCCTCCACTTT. Translated: CASSEAAGQGNSPLHF.

This sequence joins TRBV27 and TRBJ2-7; TRBD1 matches at 8 bases. V trimming: 0 bases; J trimming: 3 bases; junction bases outside the gene matches: 7. Germline CDR1 is MNHEY and CDR2 is SMNVEV (reference sequence). The CDR3 has 16 residues. CDR3 sequence: CASSLSSGGRFYEQYF. In DNA form, the CDR3 reads TGTGCCAGCAGTTTATCTTCAGGGGGCCGATTCTACGAGCAGTACTTC.

The chain joins TRBV27 to TRBJ2-7; TRBD2 agrees at 14 bases. This CDR3 spans 15 amino acids. Losses at the gene ends were 5 bases for V and 3 bases for J; bases not matched to a gene: 3. The V gene's germline CDR1 is MNHEY and CDR2 SMNVEV (reference sequence). The CDR3 region is CASSAGLAGVYEQYF. The CDR3 bases are TGTGCCAGCAGTGCGGGACTAGCGGGAGTCTACGAGCAGTACTTC.

V gene TRBV28 combines with J gene TRBJ2-7, with unresolved D. The V end lost 3 bases, the J end lost 1 base, and 7 bases lay between the germline ends. Germline V gene sequence: CDR1 MDHEN, CDR2 SYDVKM. CDR3 length equals 13 residues. The CDR3 spells CASSFGRSYEQYF. CDR3 coding DNA: TGTGCCAGCAGTTTCGGTAGATCCTACGAGCAGTACTTC.

The chain employs TRBV5-1 and TRBJ2-2; 9 bases fit TRBD2. The CDR3 is 16 residues long. V lost 4 bases, J lost 1 base, and 5 bases stayed unmatched. Germline V gene sequence: CDR1 SGHRS, CDR2 YFSETQ. In nucleotides, the CDR3 is TGCGCCAGCAGCACCGGCGGGGGGGAGAACACCGGGGAGCTGTTTTTT. Translation gives CASSTGGGENTGELFF.

This clone was found a few times. V is TRBV9 and J is TRBJ2-5; 9 positions match TRBD1. The CDR3 spans 15 residues. The trim removed 1 base at V and 4 bases at J, leaving 5 bases unmatched. The germline V gene encodes CDR1 SGDLS and CDR2 YYNGEE. CDR3 bases: TGTGCCAGCAGCGTATTGGGGGGACAGGGAGAGACCCAGTACTTC. It codes for CASSVLGGQGETQYF.

The chain links TRBV18 to TRBJ2-7; TRBD2 matches 12 bases. CDR1 is KGHSH and CDR2 is LQKENI in the germline V gene. Trimming at V came to 6 bases and at J to 3 bases, leaving 12 bases not matched to a gene. The CDR3 covers 17 residues. Here the CDR3 reads CASSARGTSGGLYEQYF. The CDR3 DNA sequence: TGTGCCAGCTCGGCAAGGGGAACTAGCGGGGGGCTCTACGAGCAGTACTTC.

This clone was detected only once. The chain has TRBV14 and TRBJ2-7; the D gene is possibly TRBD1 (6 bases). The V and J ends lost 1 base and 3 bases respectively, with 13 bases between them. Germline V gene sequence: CDR1 SGHDN, CDR2 FVKESK. CDR3 length equals 15 residues. Written as DNA, the CDR3 is TGTGCCAGCAGCCAAGGTCGGGGACAAAACTACGAGCAGTACTTC. Amino acids: CASSQGRGQNYEQYF.

This chain joins TRBV7-2 and TRBJ1-3, with TRBD1 matching 9 bases. Germline V lookup: CDR1 SGHTA, CDR2 FQGNSA. The length of the CDR3 is 16 residues. Unmatched junction bases numbered 7, after V lost 5 bases and J lost 2 bases. CDR3 amino acids: CASSRLGQGPGNTIYF. For the CDR3, the DNA is TGTGCCAGCAGCAGGCTGGGACAGGGCCCTGGAAACACCATATATTTT.

The chain couples TRBV19 to TRBJ1-1; 7 bases fit TRBD1. Looked up from germline, CDR1 is LNHDA and CDR2 is SQIVND (reference sequence). V shed 6 bases, J shed 4 bases, and the junction held 11 bases outside the gene matches. This CDR3 region has 15 residues. Here the CDR3 DNA reads TGTGCCAGTAGCGATTTACAATCAGGGGGCACTGAAGCTTTCTTT. Its translation is CASSDLQSGGTEAFF.

The rearrangement uses TRBV11-2 and TRBJ1-1; D is unclear. This CDR3 is built from 15 residues. V dropped 0 bases and J dropped 3 bases, with 11 bases sitting between them. The germline gives CDR1 SGHAT, CDR2 FQNNGV. Here the CDR3 reads CASSLEPRWDTEAFF. In nucleotides, the CDR3 is TGTGCCAGCAGCTTAGAGCCGAGGTGGGACACTGAAGCTTTCTTT.

V is TRBV29-1 and J is TRBJ2-1; D is uncertain. There are 12 residues in the CDR3. Germline lookup yields CDR1 SQVTM and CDR2 ANQGSEA. Trimming removed 2 bases at V and 9 bases at J, with 11 bases between. The CDR3 is CSVEISASEQFF. The CDR3 nucleotides are TGCAGCGTTGAAATAAGCGCTAGTGAGCAGTTCTTC.

Regarding this clone: This sample includes further DNA sequences coding for the same CDR3. The chain carries TRBV9 and TRBJ2-7; 11 bases map to TRBD1. Germline trimming cut 2 bases from V and 4 bases from J; bases unmatched to any gene: 2. There are 14 residues in the CDR3. In germline, CDR1 is SGDLS, CDR2 YYNGEE. In DNA, the CDR3 is TGTGCCAGCAGCGTCGGACAGGGGGCTTACGAGCAGTACTTC. The encoded protein is CASSVGQGAYEQYF.

This chain's CDR3 is CAWGRETQYF. In nucleotides, the CDR3 is TGTGCCTGGGGCAGGGAGACCCAGTACTTC. The chain is built from TRBV30 and TRBJ2-5; D is unclear. Trimming removed 5 bases from V and 5 bases from J, with 6 bases in between. The CDR3 has 10 residues. The germline CDR1 and CDR2 sequences are GTSNPN and SVGIG (reference sequence).